This TCR beta chain is from a study of blood T cell repertoires in COVID-19 (dated by TCRdb to 2020 to 2022). Notes on the research overall: Collaborator samples came from the United States, Italy and Spain and covered acute and convalescent phases of COVID-19. The sample metadata nearly always contained a de-identified subject ID, COVID-19 status, age in years and sex. Where available, HLA class I and class II types were obtained from metadata supplied by the sample provider rather than from assay-based typing. The repertoires were released in a freely available public database meant as a resource for research on the immune response to SARS-CoV-2. Samples were obtained from the ongoing ImmuneRACE study (first 160 participants) and from about 1,300 subjects provided by 6 global collaborators. The material from the prospective study consisted of cDNA or gDNA derived from T cells, B-cell-depleted T cells, or PBMCs. Subjects who had been exposed to COVID-19, were actively infected with it, or had recovered from it provided the deeply sampled blood TCRbeta repertoires that made up the dataset. General findings and caveats noted by the study authors: The amount of clinical and demographic metadata varied by source and participant and was provided uncurated.

Note on this clone: What this receptor recognizes is not known. No base quality information exists; no much larger clone differs at one position.

After removal of 5 bases from V and 3 bases from J, the junction retains 10 bases not matched to a gene. According to the germline V gene (reference sequence), CDR1 reads SEHNR and CDR2 reads FQNEAQ. The CDR3 contains 16 residues, cysteine and phenylalanine counted. Only the CDR3 region is kept as DNA, spanning 48 bases read in frame from base 1. The immunoSEQ Assay, a bias-controlled multiplex PCR, was used to amplify TCRbeta CDR3 regions from genomic DNA. On the study's bioinformatics: The number of nucleated cells in each sample was estimated by amplification of reference gene primers within the assay. Sequence reads were collapsed and filtered to measure the absolute abundance of every unique TCRbeta CDR3 rearrangement. For each sample, productive Simpson clonality was calculated as the square root of Simpson's diversity index across productive rearrangements. As stored in TCRdb, this immuneACCESS dataset retains in-frame rearrangements with V and J assigned. A fraction of the clones does not appear; measured against another copy, unresolved V genes explain less than half of the discrepancy, and the remainder lacks a known reason. Clone size and V and J calls were adopted from that table, with D and trimming inferred from the DNA. Here the sample has some 90,000 clones; under 90% occur a single time. The biggest ten clones account for around 17% of the sample.

The collaborating institutions used their own protocols to collect whole blood in K2EDTA tubes. Collaborator samples were shipped for TCRbeta analysis as frozen whole blood, isolated PBMCs, or DNA extracted from either sample type. The source of this sequence is a human donor in a cohort sampled during active COVID-19. The sequenced material came from peripheral blood. This chain joins TRBV7-9 to TRBJ2-7, with 10 middle bases fitting TRBD1. The CDR3 corresponds to CASSQEGQGLNYEQYF. The sequenced DNA: TGTGCCAGCAGCCAGGAGGGACAGGGGCTAAACTACGAGCAGTACTTC.